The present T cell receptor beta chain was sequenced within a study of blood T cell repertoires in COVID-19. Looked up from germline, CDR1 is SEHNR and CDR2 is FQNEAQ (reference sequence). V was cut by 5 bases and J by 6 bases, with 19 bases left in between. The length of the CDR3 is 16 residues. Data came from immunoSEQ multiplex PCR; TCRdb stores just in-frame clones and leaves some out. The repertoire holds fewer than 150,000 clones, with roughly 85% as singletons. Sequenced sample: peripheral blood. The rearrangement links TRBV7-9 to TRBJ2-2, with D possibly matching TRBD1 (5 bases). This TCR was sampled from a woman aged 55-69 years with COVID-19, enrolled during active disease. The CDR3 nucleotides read TGTGCCAGCAGCCGCAGGGATCTGTTCTTGGCCGGGGAGCTGTTTTTT. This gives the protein CASSRRDLFLAGELFF.